This TCR beta chain is from a study of control samples from healthy donors and cancer patients. Only in-frame clones appear in the TCRdb table, and some are missing; sequencing was by immunoSEQ multiplex PCR. Among more than 95,000 clones listed, roughly 89% were seen once. The V end was cut by 6 bases, the J end by 4 bases, with 12 bases between. The CDR3 has 13 amino acids. The specimen was PBMCs. V gene TRBV12-3 or TRBV12-4 combines with J gene TRBJ1-2; D might be TRBD1 (5 bases). This receptor was taken from a man aged 60 to 69 with lung cancer. The CDR3 DNA reads as TGTGCCAGCAGCCCCGGACAAACCTATGGCTACACCTTC. It translates to CASSPGQTYGYTF.